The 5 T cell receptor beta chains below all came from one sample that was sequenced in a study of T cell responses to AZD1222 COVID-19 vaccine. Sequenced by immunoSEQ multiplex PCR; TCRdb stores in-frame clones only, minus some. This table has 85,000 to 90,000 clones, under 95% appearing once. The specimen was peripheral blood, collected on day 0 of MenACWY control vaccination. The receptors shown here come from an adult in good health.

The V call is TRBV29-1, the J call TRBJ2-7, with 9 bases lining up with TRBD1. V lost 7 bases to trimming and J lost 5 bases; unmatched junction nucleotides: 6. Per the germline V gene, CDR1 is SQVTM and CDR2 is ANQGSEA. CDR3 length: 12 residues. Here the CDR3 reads CSAGTGFHEQYF. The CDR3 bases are TGCAGCGCCGGGACAGGGTTCCACGAGCAGTACTTC.

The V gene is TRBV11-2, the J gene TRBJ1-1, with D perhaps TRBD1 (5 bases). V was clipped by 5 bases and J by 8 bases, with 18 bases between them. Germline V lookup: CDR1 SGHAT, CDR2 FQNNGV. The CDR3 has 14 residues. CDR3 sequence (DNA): TGTGCCAGCAGCCTTCGAGGGGAATCCAGGGAAGCTTTCTTT. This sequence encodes CASSLRGESREAFF.

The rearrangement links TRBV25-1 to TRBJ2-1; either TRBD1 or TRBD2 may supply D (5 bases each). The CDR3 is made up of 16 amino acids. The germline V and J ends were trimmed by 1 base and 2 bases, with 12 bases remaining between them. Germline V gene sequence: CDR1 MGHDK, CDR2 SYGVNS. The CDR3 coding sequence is TGTGCCAGCAGTGAATGGGGGAAATCAACCTACAATGAGCAGTTCTTC. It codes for CASSEWGKSTYNEQFF.

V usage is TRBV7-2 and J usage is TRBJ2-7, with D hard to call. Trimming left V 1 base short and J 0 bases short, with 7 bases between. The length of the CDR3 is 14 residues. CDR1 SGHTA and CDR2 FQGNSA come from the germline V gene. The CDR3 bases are TGTGCCAGCAGCTTAGATCGGCGCTCCTACGAGCAGTACTTC. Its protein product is CASSLDRRSYEQYF.

CDR3 nucleotide sequence: TGTGCCAGCAGTCGGTCGGCTAGCGAGTCCTACGAGCAGTACTTC. Amino acids: CASSRSASESYEQYF. The chain recombines TRBV6-5 with TRBJ2-7, with D possibly being TRBD2 (6 bases). The CDR3 is 15 residues long. Germline V gives CDR1 MNHEY, CDR2 SVGAGI. V lost 5 bases and J lost 1, with 15 bases in between.